Here is one T cell receptor beta chain with its context. The antigen it recognizes is unknown. Nothing much larger sits one base from this clone, and base qualities are not available. The sample comes from a study of T cell changes during pregnancy in multiple sclerosis (dated by TCRdb to about 2019). Context from the whole study: The study examined how the T cell repertoire changed over the course of pregnancy in women with multiple sclerosis.

The library was obtained by the immunoSEQ multiplex PCR assay. In TCRdb, the immuneACCESS table is reduced to in-frame sequences with V and J assigned. These tables do not hold every clone; where another copy was compared, an unresolved V gene accounts for under half, and the others remain unexplained. This sample gives roughly 45,000 clones in total; just over 90% of them show up just once. The ten largest clones take up roughly 3.8% of the sample. The CDR3, cysteine through phenylalanine, is 15 amino acids long. The sequence is cut down to CDR3 DNA, 45 bases in frame from base 1. V is shortened by 3 bases, J by 2 bases, and the region joining them spans 11 bases. CDR1 and CDR2 were assigned from the germline V gene as SGHTA and FQGTGA.

The clonotype comes from a female donor with multiple sclerosis, enrolled in a pregnancy study. The rearrangement joined TRBV7-3 to TRBJ2-1; TRBD2 is a weak D gene call, 5 bases matching. The input for sequencing was CD8+ T cells from peripheral blood mononuclear cells, taken after pregnancy. CDR3 protein: CASSFGEPTYNEQFF. The nucleotide sequence is given as TGTGCCAGCAGCTTCGGGGAACCGACCTACAATGAGCAGTTCTTC.